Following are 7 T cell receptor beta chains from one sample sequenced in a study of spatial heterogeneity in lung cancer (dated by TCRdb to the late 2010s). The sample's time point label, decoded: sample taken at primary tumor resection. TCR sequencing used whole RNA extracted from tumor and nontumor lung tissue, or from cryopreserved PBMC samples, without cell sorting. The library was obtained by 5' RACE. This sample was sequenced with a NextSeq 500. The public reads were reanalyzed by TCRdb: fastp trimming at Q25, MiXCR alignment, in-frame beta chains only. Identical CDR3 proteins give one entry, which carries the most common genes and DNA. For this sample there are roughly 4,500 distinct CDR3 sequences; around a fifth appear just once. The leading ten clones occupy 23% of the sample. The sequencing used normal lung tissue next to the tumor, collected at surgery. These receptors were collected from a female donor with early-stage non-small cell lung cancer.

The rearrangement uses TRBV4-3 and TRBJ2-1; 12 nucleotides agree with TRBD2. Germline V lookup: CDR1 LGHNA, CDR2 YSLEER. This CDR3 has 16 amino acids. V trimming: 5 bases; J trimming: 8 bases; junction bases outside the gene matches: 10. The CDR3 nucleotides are TGCGCCAGCAGCACCCGGACTAGCGGGGCCCCCTATGAGCAGTTCTTC. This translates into CASSTRTSGAPYEQFF.

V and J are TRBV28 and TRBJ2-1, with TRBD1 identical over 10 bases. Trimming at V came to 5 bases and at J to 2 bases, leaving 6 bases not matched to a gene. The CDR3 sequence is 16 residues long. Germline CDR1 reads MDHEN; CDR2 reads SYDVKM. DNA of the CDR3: TGTGCCAGCAGTCCCTCAGACAGGGGGCCCTACAATGAGCAGTTCTTC. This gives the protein CASSPSDRGPYNEQFF.

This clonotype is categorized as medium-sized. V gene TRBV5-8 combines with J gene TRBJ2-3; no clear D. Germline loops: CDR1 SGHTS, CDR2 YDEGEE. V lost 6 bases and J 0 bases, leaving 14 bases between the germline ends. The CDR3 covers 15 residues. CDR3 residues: CASIADKSSTDTQYF. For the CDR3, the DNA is TGTGCCAGCATCGCAGACAAATCTAGCACAGATACGCAGTATTTT.

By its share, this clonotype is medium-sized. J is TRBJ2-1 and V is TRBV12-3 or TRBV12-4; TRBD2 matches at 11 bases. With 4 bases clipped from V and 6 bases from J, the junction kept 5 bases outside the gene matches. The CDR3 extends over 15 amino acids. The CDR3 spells CASSSLAGGSNEQFF. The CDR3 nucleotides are TGTGCCAGCAGTTCCCTAGCGGGGGGCTCCAATGAGCAGTTCTTC.

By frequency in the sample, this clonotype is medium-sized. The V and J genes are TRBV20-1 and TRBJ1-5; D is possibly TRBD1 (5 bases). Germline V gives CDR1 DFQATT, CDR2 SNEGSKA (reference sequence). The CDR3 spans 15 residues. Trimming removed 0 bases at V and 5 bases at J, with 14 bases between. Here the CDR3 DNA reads TGCAGTGCTAGAGATTGGGGGAGGGTGGATCAGCCCCAGCATTTT. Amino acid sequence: CSARDWGRVDQPQHF.

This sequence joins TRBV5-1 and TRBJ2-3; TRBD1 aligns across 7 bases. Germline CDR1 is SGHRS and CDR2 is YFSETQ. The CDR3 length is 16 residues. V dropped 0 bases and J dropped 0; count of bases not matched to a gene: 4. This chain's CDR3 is CASSLEGGWSTDTQYF. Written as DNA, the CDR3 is TGCGCCAGCAGCTTGGAAGGGGGCTGGAGCACAGATACGCAGTATTTT.

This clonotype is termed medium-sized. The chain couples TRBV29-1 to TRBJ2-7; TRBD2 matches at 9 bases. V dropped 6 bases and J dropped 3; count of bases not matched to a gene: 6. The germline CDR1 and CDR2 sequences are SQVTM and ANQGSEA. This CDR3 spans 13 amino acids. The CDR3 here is CSVSGGPLYEQYF. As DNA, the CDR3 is TGCAGCGTCAGCGGGGGGCCCCTCTACGAGCAGTACTTC.